Each of the 30 T cell receptor beta chains below was sequenced from the same sample in a study of blood T cell repertoires in COVID-19. Only in-frame clones appear in the TCRdb table, and some are missing; sequencing was by immunoSEQ multiplex PCR. Found here are fewer than 250,000 clones, 76% of them singletons; the top ten hold roughly a sixth. The sequenced material came from PBMCs or T cells enriched from blood (not recorded which). The source of these receptors is a woman in her forties or fifties with acute COVID-19.

This chain connects TRBV2 to TRBJ1-1; no clear D. Trimming cost V 7 bases and J 5 bases, with 11 bases left between them. The CDR3 covers 12 residues. CDR1 is SNHLY and CDR2 is FYNNEI in the germline V gene. The CDR3 coding sequence is TGTGCCAGCAACAAAGAGGGAACTGAAGCTTTCTTT. Translation gives CASNKEGTEAFF.

The rearrangement uses TRBV27 and TRBJ2-2, with 9 bases fitting TRBD2. The CDR3 totals 16 residues. With V trimmed by 6 bases and J by 3 bases, 8 bases remained unmatched. CDR1 is MNHEY, CDR2 SMNVEV, per germline (reference sequence). The CDR3 bases are TGTGCCAGCAGGAGAGCGGGGGGCGGCGACACCGGGGAGCTGTTTTTT. The encoded protein is CASRRAGGGDTGELFF.

This chain links TRBV5-3 with TRBJ1-1; D may be TRBD1 (5 bases). TRBV5-3 is reported as an ORF; its role is uncertain. V was shortened by 7 bases and J by 2 bases, with 12 bases between the two germline ends. CDR3 length: 13 amino acids. CDR3 sequence (DNA): TGTGCCAGATGCCCGACAGTTAACACTGAAGCTTTCTTT. Translating it yields CARCPTVNTEAFF.

The chain couples TRBV5-8 to TRBJ1-5; 11 positions agree with TRBD1. The V and J ends lost 3 bases and 5 bases, in that order; junction bases with no gene match: 4. Looked up from germline, CDR1 is SGHTS and CDR2 is YDEGEE. The CDR3 length is 15 residues. CDR3 sequence reads: CASSSGTGGYQPQHF. CDR3 nucleotide sequence: TGTGCCAGCAGCTCCGGGACAGGGGGATATCAGCCCCAGCATTTT.

This rearrangement joins TRBV28 to TRBJ2-6; tentative D call: TRBD2 (6 bases). V was trimmed by 5 bases and J by 0 bases, leaving 20 bases between them. This CDR3 has 19 residues. From germline, CDR1 is MDHEN and CDR2 SYDVKM. The CDR3: CASSLSGGGLISGANVLTF. CDR3 DNA: TGTGCCAGCAGTCTATCCGGCGGAGGGCTGATCTCTGGGGCCAACGTCCTGACTTTC.

The chain uses TRBV5-1 and TRBJ1-4, with 9 bases lining up with TRBD1. The junction had 9 bases not matched to a gene; V was cut back by 4 bases and J by 2 bases. The CDR3 consists of 17 residues. Germline V gene sequence: CDR1 SGHRS, CDR2 YFSETQ. Here the CDR3 DNA reads TGCGCCAGCAGCGCGGGGACAGGGCCTAGTACTAATGAAAAACTGTTTTTT. Protein sequence: CASSAGTGPSTNEKLFF.

This clone showed up just a few times. J is TRBJ2-3 and V is TRBV5-1; 8 bases align to TRBD2. Germline CDR1 SGHRS, CDR2 YFSETQ. J was trimmed by 5 bases and V by 0 bases; bases with no gene match: 2. The CDR3 is 14 residues long. CDR3 DNA: TGCGCCAGCAGCTTGGCGGGGGGGCAAGATACGCAGTATTTT. Translating it yields CASSLAGGQDTQYF.

The chain links TRBV28 to TRBJ1-1, with 8 bases matching TRBD1. This CDR3 has 16 amino acids. Trimming took 1 base from V and 2 from J; bases not matched to a gene: 6. The V gene's germline CDR1 is MDHEN and CDR2 SYDVKM. This CDR3 reads CASSLFVGTGNTEAFF. The CDR3 coding sequence is TGTGCCAGCAGTTTATTTGTAGGGACAGGCAACACTGAAGCTTTCTTT.

This clone occurred a few times. The chain carries TRBV28 and TRBJ2-7; D is unresolved. CDR3 length equals 13 residues. Trimming stripped 4 bases from V and 3 bases from J, with 10 bases between. The germline V gene encodes CDR1 MDHEN and CDR2 SYDVKM. The CDR3 reads CASSSALDYEQYV. The CDR3 coding sequence is TGTGCCAGCAGTTCCGCGTTAGACTACGAGCAGTACGTC.

This chain connects TRBV30 to TRBJ2-7, with 9 bases that match TRBD1. This CDR3 region has 13 residues. The junction had 0 bases not matched to a gene; V was cut back by 0 bases and J by 3 bases. Germline-derived CDR1 and CDR2 are GTSNPN and SVGIG (reference sequence). The CDR3 nucleotides read TGTGCCTGGAGTGTGACAGGGGGCTACGAGCAGTACGTC. Its protein product is CAWSVTGGYEQYV.

This chain connects TRBV9 to TRBJ1-2, with D possibly being TRBD1 (6 bases). From germline, CDR1 is SGDLS and CDR2 YYNGEE. This CDR3 spans 13 amino acids. The germline V and J ends were trimmed by 4 bases and 8 bases, with 15 bases remaining between them. CDR3 in amino acids: CASSSRGDIGYTF. The CDR3 coding sequence is TGTGCCAGCAGCTCGAGAGGGGACATCGGCTACACCTTC.

In its sample, this clone was seen a few times. The chain uses TRBV3-1 (or the pseudogene TRBV3-2) and TRBJ1-5; perhaps TRBD1 as D (5 bases). The ends were cut back, 4 bases at V and 5 bases at J, with 15 bases in the middle. CDR1 is LGHDT and CDR2 is YNNKEL in the germline V gene (reference sequence). The CDR3 contains 15 residues. The CDR3 is CASSPTLDIDQPQHF. CDR3 DNA sequence: TGTGCCAGCAGCCCAACTTTGGACATCGATCAGCCCCAGCATTTT.

This clone has just one count. The V and J genes are TRBV10-3 and TRBJ2-1, with 11 bases aligning to TRBD2. The CDR3 runs 17 residues. With 3 bases clipped from V and 6 bases from J, the junction kept 10 bases outside the gene matches. Per the germline V gene, CDR1 is ENHRY and CDR2 is SYGVKD. The CDR3 DNA reads TGTGCCATCAGTGATCAACGGGGACTAGCGGAGACCAATGAGCAGTTCTTC. Residues: CAISDQRGLAETNEQFF.

The sample holds one count of this clone. This chain uses TRBV7-2 with TRBJ1-2; 9 nucleotides align to TRBD1. Trimming cost V 3 bases and J 6 bases; bases outside gene matches: 8. The CDR3 runs to 15 residues. The germline V gene has CDR1 SGHTA and CDR2 FQGNSA. In nucleotides, the CDR3 is TGTGCCAGCAGCTTGCAGAGGACAGGGGTTGATGGCTACACCTTC. Translating gives CASSLQRTGVDGYTF.

In DNA, the CDR3 is TGTGCCAGCAGCCAAGATAGGGGGCAGGGAGGCTACACCTTC. Protein product: CASSQDRGQGGYTF. The chain is built from TRBV3-1 (or the pseudogene TRBV3-2) and TRBJ1-2; 7 bases agree with TRBD1. Germline values: CDR1 LGHDT, CDR2 YNNKEL (reference sequence). This CDR3 is built from 14 residues. J gave up 8 bases and V 0 bases, and 6 bases lay outside the gene matches.

This CDR3 is CASSQGGRASEAFF. CDR3 sequence (DNA): TGTGCCAGCAGCCAAGGAGGCAGGGCCTCTGAAGCTTTCTTT. The gene calls are TRBV3-1 (or the pseudogene TRBV3-2) and TRBJ1-1, with D perhaps TRBD1 (5 bases). Germline V gene data show CDR1 as LGHDT and CDR2 as YNNKEL (reference sequence). V lost 1 base and J lost 6, with 12 bases in between. The CDR3 spans 14 residues.

V and J are TRBV7-2 and TRBJ1-4, with D tentatively TRBD1 (5 bases). V was cut by 5 bases and J by 2 bases, with 12 bases left in between. CDR1 is SGHTA and CDR2 is FQGNSA in the germline V gene. The CDR3 covers 15 residues. This chain's CDR3 is CASSRAGTTNEKLFF. The CDR3 nucleotides read TGTGCCAGCAGCCGGGCGGGGACGACTAATGAAAAACTGTTTTTT.

The J gene is TRBJ2-7, the V gene TRBV5-5; 10 nucleotides agree with TRBD1. Germline CDR1 and CDR2: SGHKS and YYEKEE (reference sequence). V was pared by 4 bases and J by 5 bases, with 6 bases of the junction left unmatched. CDR3 length: 14 residues. The CDR3: CASSVGQGWHEQYV. The CDR3, as DNA: TGTGCCAGCAGCGTGGGACAGGGGTGGCACGAGCAGTACGTC.

The CDR3 DNA follows: TGTGCCAGCAGCCACCCGGGGTCTGAGCAGTTCTTC. This codes for CASSHPGSEQFF. The chain employs TRBV7-2 and TRBJ2-1; TRBD2 might be the D (5 bases). V shed 5 bases and J shed 9 bases, with 11 bases lying between them. Germline assignment: CDR1 SGHTA and CDR2 FQGNSA. The CDR3 spans 12 residues.

The V gene is TRBV7-2, the J gene TRBJ2-1; D may be TRBD2 (5 bases). Germline CDR1 reads SGHTA; CDR2 reads FQGNSA. The CDR3 consists of 14 residues. The V end lost 5 bases, the J end lost 6 bases, and 14 bases lay between the germline ends. The CDR3 DNA reads TGTGCCAGCAGCCTTGGACTTACCACCAATGAGCAGTTCTTC. Amino acids: CASSLGLTTNEQFF.

This CDR3 reads CASRTGGLFNYGYTF. The DNA for the CDR3 is TGTGCCAGCAGGACAGGGGGCCTTTTTAACTATGGCTACACCTTC. The chain couples TRBV28 to TRBJ1-2; 10 nucleotides line up with TRBD1. V lost 6 bases to trimming and J lost 1 base; unmatched junction nucleotides: 5. The CDR3 consists of 15 residues. The V gene's germline CDR1 is MDHEN and CDR2 SYDVKM.

The chain employs TRBV28 and TRBJ2-7; 7 bases are shared with TRBD2. This CDR3 has 14 amino acids. With 7 bases clipped from V and 2 bases from J, the junction kept 8 bases outside the gene matches. Germline V gene sequence: CDR1 MDHEN, CDR2 SYDVKM. The CDR3 DNA reads as TGTGCCAGCATCGGGGGGAAAGGGGCCTACGAGCAGTACGTC. Protein: CASIGGKGAYEQYV.

The chain uses TRBV28 and TRBJ2-3, with 9 bases aligning to TRBD2. Germline V gives CDR1 MDHEN, CDR2 SYDVKM. CDR3 length equals 15 residues. V shed 11 bases, J shed 1 base, and the junction held 10 bases outside the gene matches. The CDR3 DNA reads as TGTGCCGAGGCGGCTAGCGGGGCGGGCACAGATACGCAGTATTTT. Translating gives CAEAASGAGTDTQYF.

The genes are TRBV5-1 and TRBJ2-3, with D perhaps matching TRBD2 (6 bases). Germline V CDR1 and CDR2: SGHRS, YFSETQ. This CDR3 has 14 residues. The V end was cut by 0 bases, the J end by 6 bases, with 11 bases between. Here the CDR3 reads CASSLGDSVDTQYF. Here the CDR3 DNA reads TGCGCCAGCAGCTTGGGGGACTCCGTGGATACGCAGTATTTT.

This clone was picked up many times. The gene calls are TRBV3-1 (or the pseudogene TRBV3-2) and TRBJ1-5; 9 nucleotides match TRBD1. CDR1 is LGHDT and CDR2 is YNNKEL in the germline V gene (reference sequence). V trimming: 4 bases; J trimming: 6 bases; junction bases outside the gene matches: 7. There are 15 residues in the CDR3. CDR3 protein: CASSPGQGQGQPQHF. The CDR3 nucleotides read TGTGCCAGCAGCCCAGGACAGGGGCAGGGTCAGCCCCAGCATTTT.

V gene TRBV5-6 combines with J gene TRBJ2-7, with D tentatively TRBD1 (6 bases). Trimming shortened V by 8 bases and J by 5 bases, and 14 bases separated the two germline ends. CDR1 is SGHDT and CDR2 is YYEEEE in the germline V gene. The CDR3 spans 12 residues. The chain's CDR3 is CARPPGADEQYV. DNA of the CDR3: TGTGCCAGACCCCCAGGGGCGGACGAGCAGTACGTC.

The chain is built from TRBV7-2 and TRBJ2-2, with D possibly matching TRBD2 (6 bases). The germline gives CDR1 SGHTA, CDR2 FQGNSA. The CDR3 is 17 amino acids. V was clipped by 2 bases and J by 6 bases, with 19 bases between them. CDR3 DNA sequence: TGTGCCAGCAGCTTAAACGGAGGGCTAGCTGCCCCCGGGGAGCTGTTTTTT. Its translation is CASSLNGGLAAPGELFF.

The J gene is TRBJ2-5, the V gene TRBV14, with D uncertain. This CDR3 contains 14 residues. From germline, CDR1 is SGHDN and CDR2 FVKESK. Trimming took 0 bases from V and 3 from J, leaving 8 bases between them. In DNA form, the CDR3 reads TGTGCCAGCAGCCAAGATACAGTAGAAGAGACCCAGTACTTC. Translation: CASSQDTVEETQYF.

This clone was seen more than once but under ten times. V gene TRBV10-3 combines with J gene TRBJ2-5; 10 nucleotides agree with TRBD2. V lost 10 bases and J lost 5; bases outside the gene matches: 10. This CDR3 contains 14 residues. From germline, CDR1 is ENHRY and CDR2 SYGVKD. The CDR3 reads CATSENSGGETQYF. The DNA for the CDR3 is TGTGCCACCTCAGAGAATAGCGGGGGGGAGACCCAGTACTTC.

V is TRBV28 and J is TRBJ1-5, with D possibly TRBD1 on 5 matching bases. The germline V gene encodes CDR1 MDHEN and CDR2 SYDVKM. The V gene lost 8 bases and the J gene lost 1 base, with 21 bases spanning the gap. CDR3 length: 17 amino acids. The CDR3 nucleotides read TGTGCCAGCGGCCGATCTGGTGGAGGGACGAGCAATCAGCCCCAGCATTTT. Its protein is CASGRSGGGTSNQPQHF.